This TCR beta chain was retrieved from a study of T cell responses to AZD1222 COVID-19 vaccine. Across the study: Pooled together were second doses at about 4 or about 12 weeks.

Profiling relied on immunoSEQ multiplex PCR, and the TCRdb table lists in-frame clones only, not all of them. Among around 63,000 clones listed, over 75% were seen once. CDR1 MNHEY and CDR2 SVGAGI come from the germline V gene. This CDR3 has 13 residues. The V end lost 6 bases, the J end lost 7 bases, and 13 bases lay between the germline ends. This clone appeared a few times. The rearrangement uses TRBV6-5 and TRBJ2-1; D possibly matches TRBD1 or TRBD2 (5 bases each). Sequencing used peripheral blood, obtained on day 0 of AZD1222 vaccination. This clonotype was obtained from an adult in good health. This CDR3 is CASRDGAWNEQFF. The CDR3 region has the DNA TGTGCCAGCAGGGACGGGGCTTGGAATGAGCAGTTCTTC.